A selection of T cell receptor beta chains follows, all from one sample in a study of T cell repertoires in cytomegalovirus infection. TCRdb redid the calling of the reads with MiXCR, one entry per CDR3 protein. The table records 150,000 to 200,000 distinct CDR3 sequences, about 15% of them present only once. What was sequenced was PBMCs. The source is a human donor in good health (CMV status not recorded). Some clones in this sample may be carry-over from other donors' samples. Each CDR3 is given with its conserved first and last residue. D genes are given only for firm matches. Size tells how often a clone was seen (once, few, many) or the class of an expanded clone, and some rows leave it out.

d_call	clone_size	v_call	j_call	cdr3_nt	cdr3_aa
NA	many	TRBV4-1	TRBJ1-4	TGCGCCAGCAGCCAAGGCCCGGGACTCCCGGAAAAACTGTTTTTT	CASSQGPGLPEKLFF
NA	few	TRBV6-2/TRBV6-3	TRBJ2-7	TGTGCCAGCAGTTACAACGGGGTCGAGCAGTACTTC	CASSYNGVEQYF
TRBD2	many	TRBV28	TRBJ2-1	TGTGCCAGCAGTTCCCCGGGACTAGGGGCGGGTGAGCAGTTCTTC	CASSSPGLGAGEQFF
TRBD2	NA	TRBV5-1	TRBJ2-1	TGCGCCAGCAGCTTGGAAAGCGGGGGGTCATATGAGCAGTTCTTC	CASSLESGGSYEQFF
NA	many	TRBV5-5	TRBJ2-3	TGTGCCAGCAGCCTTGACACAGATACGCAGTATTTT	CASSLDTDTQYF
TRBD1	NA	TRBV29-1	TRBJ2-1	TGCAGCGTCCGAGGTCTCTACAGGGGCAATGAGCAGTTCTTC	CSVRGLYRGNEQFF
NA	many	TRBV28	TRBJ2-5	TGTGCCAGCAGTTTCGGACTGGGTAGGCAAGAGACCCAGTACTTC	CASSFGLGRQETQYF
TRBD1	NA	TRBV28	TRBJ2-5	TGTGCCAGCAGTTTCGGGACAGGGGTCAGTGAGACCCAGTACTTC	CASSFGTGVSETQYF
TRBD2	few	TRBV12-3/TRBV12-4	TRBJ2-1	TGTGCCAGCAGTTTAGAGACTAGCGGGAACAATGAGCAGTTCTTC	CASSLETSGNNEQFF
NA	NA	TRBV4-2	TRBJ2-1	TGTGCCAGCAGCCAATACCGTGGCGAGCAGTTCTTC	CASSQYRGEQFF